The next 10 T cell receptor beta chains were all read from a single sample in a study of T cell responses to AZD1222 COVID-19 vaccine. The protocol was immunoSEQ multiplex PCR, while the TCRdb copy is restricted to in-frame clones and leaves out a portion. Of roughly 150,000 clones listed, about 88% are singletons. The source material was peripheral blood, sampled on day 0 of AZD1222 vaccination. The source of these receptors is an adult in good health.

The chain couples TRBV12-3 or TRBV12-4 to TRBJ1-6; no definite D call. V was cut by 4 bases and J by 4 bases, with 5 bases left in between. The CDR3 spans 13 residues. DNA of the CDR3: TGTGCCAGCAGTTCTCAGTATAATTCACCCCTCCACTTT. As protein: CASSSQYNSPLHF.

The J gene is TRBJ1-1, the V gene TRBV10-3, with D possibly TRBD1 on 6 matching bases. The germline gives CDR1 ENHRY, CDR2 SYGVKD. The CDR3 loop spans 15 amino acids. V dropped 8 bases and J dropped 4 bases, with 20 bases sitting between them. The chain's CDR3 is CAIGAGVGAGTEAFF. The CDR3 nucleotides read TGTGCCATCGGGGCAGGAGTGGGGGCCGGCACTGAAGCTTTCTTT.

The J gene is TRBJ1-2, the V gene TRBV7-6, with a weak D call TRBD1 (5 bases). The CDR3 covers 15 residues. The germline CDR1 and CDR2 sequences are SGHVS and FNYEAQ. V lost 2 bases and J 0 bases, leaving 10 bases between the germline ends. The CDR3 coding sequence is TGTGCCAGCAGCTTAAACCCAGGGACTAACTATGGCTACACCTTC. This translates into CASSLNPGTNYGYTF.

With regard to this clone: The same CDR3 also results from other DNA sequences found in this sample. The genes are TRBV7-9 and TRBJ1-2, with D uncertain. CDR1 is SEHNR and CDR2 is FQNEAQ in the germline V gene (reference sequence). This CDR3 comprises 11 residues. V lost 3 bases and J lost 3, with 2 bases in between. CDR3 nucleotide sequence: TGTGCCAGCAGCTTGGACTATGGCTACACCTTC. This encodes CASSLDYGYTF.

The chain uses TRBV27 and TRBJ1-4; tentatively, D is TRBD1 (6 bases). Germline values: CDR1 MNHEY, CDR2 SMNVEV (reference sequence). CDR3 length: 16 amino acids. V dropped 5 bases and J dropped 8 bases, with 21 bases sitting between them. The CDR3 DNA reads TGTGCCAGCAGTGGGGGAGGGGGAACTATTCAGGAAAAACTGTTTTTT. Translation: CASSGGGGTIQEKLFF.

The gene calls are TRBV27 and TRBJ1-1; TRBD1 is a possible D gene (5 bases). The CDR3 totals 13 residues. CDR1 is MNHEY and CDR2 is SMNVEV in the germline V gene (reference sequence). Trimming stripped 5 bases from V and 1 base from J, with 8 bases between. The CDR3 DNA reads as TGTGCCAGCAGTGCCGGACAGAACACTGAAGCTTTCTTT. The encoded protein is CASSAGQNTEAFF.

The rearrangement uses TRBV6-5 and TRBJ2-3, with 7 bases that match TRBD1. This CDR3 is 15 amino acids long. Germline V gene data show CDR1 as MNHEY and CDR2 as SVGAGI. Unmatched junction bases numbered 8, after V lost 8 bases and J lost 0 bases. CDR3 residues: CASAGTAHSTDTQYF. The CDR3 DNA follows: TGTGCCAGCGCAGGGACAGCGCATAGCACAGATACGCAGTATTTT.

This rearrangement joins TRBV28 to TRBJ1-1; D remains ambiguous. The ends were cut back, 10 bases at V and 2 bases at J, with 8 bases in the middle. CDR3 length: 11 residues. Germline V gives CDR1 MDHEN, CDR2 SYDVKM. The CDR3, as DNA: TGTGCCATCAACTTTAACACTGAAGCTTTCTTT. Amino acid sequence: CAINFNTEAFF. Together with reference TRBV28 and TRBJ1-1, the CDR3 gives the full variable domain: DVKVTQSSRYLVKRTGEKVFLECVQDMDHENMFWYRQDPGLGLRLIYFSYDVKMKEKGDIPEGYSVSREKKERFSLILESASTNQTSMYLCAINFNTEAFFGQGTRLTVV.

This clone was observed once. The J gene is TRBJ1-2, the V gene TRBV6-5, with 8 bases lining up with TRBD1. V lost 6 bases to trimming and J lost 5 bases; unmatched junction nucleotides: 8. The length of the CDR3 is 14 residues. Germline values: CDR1 MNHEY, CDR2 SVGAGI. DNA for the CDR3: TGTGCCAGCAGCCTGGCAGGGGGCTTTTATGGCTACACCTTC. Translation: CASSLAGGFYGYTF.

The chain joins TRBV6-2 or TRBV6-3 to TRBJ2-7; tentatively, D is TRBD2 (6 bases). Trimming removed 0 bases at V and 3 bases at J, with 9 bases between. Looked up from germline, CDR1 is MNHEY and CDR2 is SVGEGT. The CDR3 sequence is 14 residues long. CDR3 nucleotide sequence: TGTGCCAGCAGTTACTCGGGGCGGGGCTACGAGCAGTACTTC. Its protein is CASSYSGRGYEQYF.